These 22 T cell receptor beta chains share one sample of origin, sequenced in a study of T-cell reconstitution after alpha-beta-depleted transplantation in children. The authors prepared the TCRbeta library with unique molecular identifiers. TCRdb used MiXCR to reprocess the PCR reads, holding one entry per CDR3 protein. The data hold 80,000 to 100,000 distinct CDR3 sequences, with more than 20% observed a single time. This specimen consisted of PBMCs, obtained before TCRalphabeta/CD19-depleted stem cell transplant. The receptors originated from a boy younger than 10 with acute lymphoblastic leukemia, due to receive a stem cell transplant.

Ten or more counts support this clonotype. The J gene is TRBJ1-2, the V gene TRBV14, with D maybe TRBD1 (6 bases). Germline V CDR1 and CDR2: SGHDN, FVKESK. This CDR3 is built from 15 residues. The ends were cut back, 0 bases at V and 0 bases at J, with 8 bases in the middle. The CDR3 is CASSQEGAANYGYTF. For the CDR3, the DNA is TGTGCCAGCAGCCAAGAGGGGGCAGCTAACTATGGCTACACCTTC.

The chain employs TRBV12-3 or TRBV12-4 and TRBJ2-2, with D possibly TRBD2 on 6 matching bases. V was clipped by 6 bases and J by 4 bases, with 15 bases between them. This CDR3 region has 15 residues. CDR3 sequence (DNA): TGTGCCAGCAGCACCGGGACTCAGATCACCGGGGAGCTGTTTTTT. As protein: CASSTGTQITGELFF.

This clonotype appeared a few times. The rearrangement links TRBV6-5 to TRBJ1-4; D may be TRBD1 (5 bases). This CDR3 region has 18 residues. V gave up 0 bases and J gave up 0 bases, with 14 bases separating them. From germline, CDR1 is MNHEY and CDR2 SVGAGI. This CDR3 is CASSYSIGAGATNEKLFF. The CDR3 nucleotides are TGTGCCAGCAGTTACTCGATCGGGGCAGGAGCAACTAATGAAAAACTGTTTTTT.

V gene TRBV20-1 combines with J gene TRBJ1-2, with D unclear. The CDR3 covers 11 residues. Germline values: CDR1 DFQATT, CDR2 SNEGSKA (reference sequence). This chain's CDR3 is CRPSGSHGYTF. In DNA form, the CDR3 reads TGCAGGCCCTCGGGGTCCCATGGCTACACCTTC.

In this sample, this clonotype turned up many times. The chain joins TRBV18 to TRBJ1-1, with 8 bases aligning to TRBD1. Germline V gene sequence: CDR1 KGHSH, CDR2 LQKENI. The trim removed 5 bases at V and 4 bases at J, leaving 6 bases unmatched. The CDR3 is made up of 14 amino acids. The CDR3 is CASSTITGGTEAFF. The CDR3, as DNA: TGTGCCAGCTCAACTATTACAGGGGGCACTGAAGCTTTCTTT.

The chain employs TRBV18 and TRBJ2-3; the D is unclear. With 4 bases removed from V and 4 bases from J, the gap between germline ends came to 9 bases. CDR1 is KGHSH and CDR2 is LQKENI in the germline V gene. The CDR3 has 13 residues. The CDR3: CASSQNVADTQYF. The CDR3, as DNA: TGTGCCAGCTCACAGAACGTAGCAGATACGCAGTATTTT.

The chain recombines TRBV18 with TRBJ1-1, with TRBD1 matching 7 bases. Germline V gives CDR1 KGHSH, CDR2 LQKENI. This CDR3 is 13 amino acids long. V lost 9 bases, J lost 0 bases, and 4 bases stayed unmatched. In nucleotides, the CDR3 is TGTGCCAGTCAGGGACAGATGAACACTGAAGCTTTCTTT. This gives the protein CASQGQMNTEAFF.

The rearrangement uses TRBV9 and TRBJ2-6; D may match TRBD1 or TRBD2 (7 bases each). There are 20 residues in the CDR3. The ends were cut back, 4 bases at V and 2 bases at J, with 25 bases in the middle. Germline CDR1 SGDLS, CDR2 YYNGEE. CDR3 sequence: CASSYHPDPGRGPGANVLTF. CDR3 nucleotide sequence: TGTGCCAGCAGCTATCACCCGGACCCGGGGAGGGGGCCTGGGGCCAACGTCCTGACTTTC.

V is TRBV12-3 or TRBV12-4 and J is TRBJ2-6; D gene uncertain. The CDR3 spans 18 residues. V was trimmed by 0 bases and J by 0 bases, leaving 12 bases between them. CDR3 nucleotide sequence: TGTGCCAGCAGTTTAGCCCTCTTCAAACTCTCTGGGGCCAACGTCCTGACTTTC. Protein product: CASSLALFKLSGANVLTF.

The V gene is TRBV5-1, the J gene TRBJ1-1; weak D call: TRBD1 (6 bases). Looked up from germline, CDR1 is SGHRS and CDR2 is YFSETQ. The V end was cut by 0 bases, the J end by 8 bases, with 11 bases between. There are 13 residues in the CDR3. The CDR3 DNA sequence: TGCGCCAGCAGCTTGGATTATGGGGGCGAAGCTTTCTTT. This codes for CASSLDYGGEAFF.

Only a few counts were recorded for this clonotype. CDR3 residues: CASSFASLISNTIYF. The CDR3 DNA reads as TGTGCCAGCAGCTTTGCTTCTCTTATATCCAACACCATATATTTT. The rearrangement uses TRBV5-5 and TRBJ1-3; no clear D. From germline, CDR1 is SGHKS and CDR2 YYEKEE (reference sequence). There are 15 residues in the CDR3. The V end was cut by 2 bases, the J end by 7 bases, with 16 bases between.

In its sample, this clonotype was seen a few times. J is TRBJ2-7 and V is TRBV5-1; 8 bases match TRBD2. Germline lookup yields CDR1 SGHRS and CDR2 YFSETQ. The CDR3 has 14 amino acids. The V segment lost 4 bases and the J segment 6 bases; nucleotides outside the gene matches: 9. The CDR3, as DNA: TGCGCCAGCAGCGCAACTAGCGGAGGGGCCGAGCAGTACTTC. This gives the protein CASSATSGGAEQYF.

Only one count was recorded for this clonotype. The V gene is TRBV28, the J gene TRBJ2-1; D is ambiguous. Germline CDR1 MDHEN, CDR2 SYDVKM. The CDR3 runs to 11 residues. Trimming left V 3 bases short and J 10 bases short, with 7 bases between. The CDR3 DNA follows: TGTGCCAGCAGTTTCGCAACCGAGCAGTTCTTC. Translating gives CASSFATEQFF.

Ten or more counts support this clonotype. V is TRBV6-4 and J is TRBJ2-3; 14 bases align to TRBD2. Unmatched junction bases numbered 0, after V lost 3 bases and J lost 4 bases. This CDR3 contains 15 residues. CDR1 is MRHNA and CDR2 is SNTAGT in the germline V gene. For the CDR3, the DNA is TGTGCCAGCAGTGAGACTAGCGGGAGGGCAGATACGCAGTATTTT. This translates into CASSETSGRADTQYF.

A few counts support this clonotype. This chain's CDR3 is CASSYQRGEQYF. The CDR3, as DNA: TGTGCCAGCAGCTACCAGAGGGGCGAGCAGTACTTC. The chain joins TRBV7-9 to TRBJ2-7, with D perhaps being TRBD1 or TRBD2 (5 bases each). This CDR3 is built from 12 residues. From germline, CDR1 is SEHNR and CDR2 FQNEAQ (reference sequence). The ends were cut back, 4 bases at V and 6 bases at J, with 10 bases in the middle.

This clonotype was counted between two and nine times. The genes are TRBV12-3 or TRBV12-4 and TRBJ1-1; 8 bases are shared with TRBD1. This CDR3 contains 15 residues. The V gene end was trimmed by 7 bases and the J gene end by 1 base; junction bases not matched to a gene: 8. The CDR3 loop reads CASTPPGTGNTEAFF. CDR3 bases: TGTGCCAGCACCCCCCCCGGGACAGGGAACACTGAAGCTTTCTTT.

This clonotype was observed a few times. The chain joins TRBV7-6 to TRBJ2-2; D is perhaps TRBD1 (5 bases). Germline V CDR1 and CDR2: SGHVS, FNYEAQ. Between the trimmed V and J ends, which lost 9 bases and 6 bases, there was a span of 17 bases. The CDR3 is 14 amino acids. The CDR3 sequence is CASGATRGPGELFF. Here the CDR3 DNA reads TGTGCCAGTGGGGCTACAAGGGGCCCCGGGGAGCTGTTTTTT.

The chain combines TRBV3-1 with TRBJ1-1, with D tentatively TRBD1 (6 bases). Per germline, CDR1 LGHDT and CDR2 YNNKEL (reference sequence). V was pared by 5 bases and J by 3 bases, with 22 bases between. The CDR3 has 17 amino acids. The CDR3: CASSFRPPTGWDTEAFF. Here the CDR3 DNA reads TGTGCCAGCAGCTTCAGGCCCCCAACAGGGTGGGACACTGAAGCTTTCTTT. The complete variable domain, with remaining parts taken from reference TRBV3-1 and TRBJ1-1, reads DTAVSQTPKYLVTQMGNDKSIKCEQNLGHDTMYWYKQDSKKFLKIMFSYNNKELIINETVPNRFSPKSPDKAHLNLHINSLELGDSAVYFCASSFRPPTGWDTEAFFGQGTRLTVV.

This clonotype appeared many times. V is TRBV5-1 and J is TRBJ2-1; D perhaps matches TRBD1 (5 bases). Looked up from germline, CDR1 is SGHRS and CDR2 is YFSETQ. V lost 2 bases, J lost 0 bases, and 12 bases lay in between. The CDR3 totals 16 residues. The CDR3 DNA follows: TGCGCCAGCAGCTTCCAGGGCGGACGCTCCTACAATGAGCAGTTCTTC. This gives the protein CASSFQGGRSYNEQFF. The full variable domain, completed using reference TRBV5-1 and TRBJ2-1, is KAGVTQTPRYLIKTRGQQVTLSCSPISGHRSVSWYQQTPGQGLQFLFEYFSETQRNKGNFPGRFSGRQFSNSRSEMNVSTLELGDSALYLCASSFQGGRSYNEQFFGPGTRLTVL.

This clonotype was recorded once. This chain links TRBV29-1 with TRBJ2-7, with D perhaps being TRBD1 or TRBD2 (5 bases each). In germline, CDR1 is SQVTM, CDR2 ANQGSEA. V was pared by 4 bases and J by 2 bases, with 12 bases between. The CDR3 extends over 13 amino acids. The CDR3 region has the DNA TGCAGCGTTGGACGGGACGCTACCTACGAGCAGTACTTC. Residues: CSVGRDATYEQYF.

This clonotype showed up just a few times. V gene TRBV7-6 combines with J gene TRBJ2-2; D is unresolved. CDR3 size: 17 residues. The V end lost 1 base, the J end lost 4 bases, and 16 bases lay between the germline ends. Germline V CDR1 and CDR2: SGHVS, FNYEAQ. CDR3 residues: CASSLESGLYPTGELFF. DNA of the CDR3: TGTGCCAGCAGCTTAGAATCTGGCTTGTACCCCACCGGGGAGCTGTTTTTT.

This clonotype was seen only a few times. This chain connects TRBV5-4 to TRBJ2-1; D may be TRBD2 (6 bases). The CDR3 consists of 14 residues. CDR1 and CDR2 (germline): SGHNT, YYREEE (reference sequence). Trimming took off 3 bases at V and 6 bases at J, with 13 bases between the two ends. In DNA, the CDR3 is TGTGCCAGCAGCTCACGACTAGGTACCAATGAGCAGTTCTTC. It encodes CASSSRLGTNEQFF.